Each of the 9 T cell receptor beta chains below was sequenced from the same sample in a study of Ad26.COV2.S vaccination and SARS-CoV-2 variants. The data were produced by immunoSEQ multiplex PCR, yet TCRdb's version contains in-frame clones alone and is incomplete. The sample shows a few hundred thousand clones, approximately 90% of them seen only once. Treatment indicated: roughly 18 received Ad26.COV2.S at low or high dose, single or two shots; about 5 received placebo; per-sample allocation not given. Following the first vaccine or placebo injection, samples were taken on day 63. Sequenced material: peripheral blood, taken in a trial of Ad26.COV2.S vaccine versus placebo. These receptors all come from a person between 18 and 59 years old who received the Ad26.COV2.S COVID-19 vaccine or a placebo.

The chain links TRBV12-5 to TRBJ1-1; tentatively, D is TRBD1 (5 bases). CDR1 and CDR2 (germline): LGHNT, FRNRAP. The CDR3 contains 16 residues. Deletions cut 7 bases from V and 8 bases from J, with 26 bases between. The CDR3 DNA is TGTGCTAGTGTCTTAAGGACCGTCGAATGGTGGGGGGAAGCTTTCTTT. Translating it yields CASVLRTVEWWGEAFF.

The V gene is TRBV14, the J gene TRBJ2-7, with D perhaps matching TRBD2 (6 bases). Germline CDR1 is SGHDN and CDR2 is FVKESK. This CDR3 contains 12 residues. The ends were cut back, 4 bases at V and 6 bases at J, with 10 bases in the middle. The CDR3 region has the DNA TGTGCCAGCAGCCTCGGAGGGGTCGAGCAGTACTTC. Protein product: CASSLGGVEQYF.

The CDR3 DNA sequence: TGTGCCAGCAGCTTCGGACAGGGTCGCTCCAAAAACATTCAGTACTTC. It encodes CASSFGQGRSKNIQYF. The rearrangement links TRBV7-2 to TRBJ2-4; 8 bases fit TRBD1. Germline assignment: CDR1 SGHTA and CDR2 FQGNSA. The V gene end was trimmed by 3 bases and the J gene end by 2 bases; junction bases not matched to a gene: 6. The CDR3 has 16 residues.

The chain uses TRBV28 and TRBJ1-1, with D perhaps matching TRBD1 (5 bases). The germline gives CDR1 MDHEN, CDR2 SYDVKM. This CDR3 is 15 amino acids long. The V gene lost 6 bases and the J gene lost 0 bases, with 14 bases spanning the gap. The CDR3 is CASSPRQNLNTEAFF. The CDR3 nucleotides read TGTGCCAGCAGCCCGCGACAGAATTTGAACACTGAAGCTTTCTTT.

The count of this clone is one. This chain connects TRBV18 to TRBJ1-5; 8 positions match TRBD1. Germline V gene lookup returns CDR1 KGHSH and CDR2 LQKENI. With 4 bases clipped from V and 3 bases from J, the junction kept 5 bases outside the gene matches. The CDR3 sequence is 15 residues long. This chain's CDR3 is CASSRGTGANQPQHF. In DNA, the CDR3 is TGTGCCAGCTCACGGGGGACAGGCGCCAATCAGCCCCAGCATTTT.

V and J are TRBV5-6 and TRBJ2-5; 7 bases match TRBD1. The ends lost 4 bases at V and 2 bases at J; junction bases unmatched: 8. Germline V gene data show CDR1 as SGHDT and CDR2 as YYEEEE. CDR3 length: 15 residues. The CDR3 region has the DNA TGTGCCAGCAGCCTCATACAGGGGAGTCAAGAGACCCAGTACTTC. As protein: CASSLIQGSQETQYF.

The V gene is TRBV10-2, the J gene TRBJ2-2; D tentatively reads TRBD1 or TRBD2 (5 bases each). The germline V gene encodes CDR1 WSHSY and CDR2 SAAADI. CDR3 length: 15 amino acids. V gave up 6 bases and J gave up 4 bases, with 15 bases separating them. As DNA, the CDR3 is TGCGCCAGCAGCGGGGACCGAGGGATCACCGGGGAGCTGTTTTTT. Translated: CASSGDRGITGELFF.

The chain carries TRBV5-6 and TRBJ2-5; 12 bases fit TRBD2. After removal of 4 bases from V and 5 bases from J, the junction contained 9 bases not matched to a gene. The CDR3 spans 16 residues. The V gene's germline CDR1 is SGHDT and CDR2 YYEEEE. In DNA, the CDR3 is TGTGCCAGCAGCCTACGACTAGCGGGAGTGACGGAGACCCAGTACTTC. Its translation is CASSLRLAGVTETQYF.

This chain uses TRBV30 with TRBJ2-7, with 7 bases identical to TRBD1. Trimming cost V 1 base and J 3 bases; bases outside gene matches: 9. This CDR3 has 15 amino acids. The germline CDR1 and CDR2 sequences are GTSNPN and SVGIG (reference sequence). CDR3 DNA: TGTGCCTGGAGTGGTTTGGGACAGATGTTCTACGAGCAGTACTTC. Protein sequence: CAWSGLGQMFYEQYF.